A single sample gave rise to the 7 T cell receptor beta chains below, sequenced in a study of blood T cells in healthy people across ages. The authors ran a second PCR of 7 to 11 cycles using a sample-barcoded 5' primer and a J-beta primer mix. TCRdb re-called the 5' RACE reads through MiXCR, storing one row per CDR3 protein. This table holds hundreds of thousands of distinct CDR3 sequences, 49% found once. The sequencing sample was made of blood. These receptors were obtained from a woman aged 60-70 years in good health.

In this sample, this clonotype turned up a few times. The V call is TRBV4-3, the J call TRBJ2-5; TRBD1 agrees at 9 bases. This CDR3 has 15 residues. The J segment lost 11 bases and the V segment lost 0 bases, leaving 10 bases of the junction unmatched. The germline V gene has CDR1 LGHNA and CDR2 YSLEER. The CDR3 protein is CASSQDLGQGFGQYF. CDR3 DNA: TGCGCCAGCAGCCAAGATTTGGGACAGGGATTTGGGCAGTACTTC.

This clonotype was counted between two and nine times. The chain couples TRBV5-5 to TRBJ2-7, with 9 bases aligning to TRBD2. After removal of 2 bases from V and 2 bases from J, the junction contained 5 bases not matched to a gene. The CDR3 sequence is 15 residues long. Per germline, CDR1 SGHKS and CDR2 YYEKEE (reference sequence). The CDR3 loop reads CASSFQREATYEQYF. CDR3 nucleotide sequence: TGTGCCAGCAGCTTTCAGCGGGAGGCAACCTACGAGCAGTACTTC. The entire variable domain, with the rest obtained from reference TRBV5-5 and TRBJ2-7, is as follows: DAGVTQSPTHLIKTRGQQVTLRCSPISGHKSVSWYQQVLGQGPQFIFQYYEKEERGRGNFPDRFSARQFPNYSSELNVNALLLGDSALYLCASSFQREATYEQYFGPGTRLTVT.

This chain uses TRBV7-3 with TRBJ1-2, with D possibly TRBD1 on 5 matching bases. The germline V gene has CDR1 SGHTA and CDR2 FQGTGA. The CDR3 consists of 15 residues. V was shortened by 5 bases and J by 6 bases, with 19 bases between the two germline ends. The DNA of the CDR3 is TGTGCCAGCAGCCCCAGGGAGAGGGCAGGAAATGGCTACACCTTC. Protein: CASSPRERAGNGYTF.

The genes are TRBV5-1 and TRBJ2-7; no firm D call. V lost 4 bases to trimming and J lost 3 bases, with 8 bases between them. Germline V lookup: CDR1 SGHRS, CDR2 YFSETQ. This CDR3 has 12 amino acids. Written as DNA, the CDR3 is TGCGCCAGCAGCACGGACCTCTACGAGCAGTACTTC. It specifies CASSTDLYEQYF.

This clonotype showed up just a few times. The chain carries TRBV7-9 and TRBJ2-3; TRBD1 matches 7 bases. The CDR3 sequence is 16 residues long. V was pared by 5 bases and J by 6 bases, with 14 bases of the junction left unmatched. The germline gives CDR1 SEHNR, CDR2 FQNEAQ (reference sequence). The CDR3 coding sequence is TGTGCCAGCAGCAGAGGGACAGCCAACTTCGGGGATACGCAGTATTTT. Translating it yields CASSRGTANFGDTQYF.

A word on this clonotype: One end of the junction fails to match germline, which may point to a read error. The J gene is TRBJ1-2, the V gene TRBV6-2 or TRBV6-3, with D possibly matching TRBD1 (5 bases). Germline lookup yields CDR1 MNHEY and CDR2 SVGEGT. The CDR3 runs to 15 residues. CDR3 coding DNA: TGTGTCAGCAGTTACAGAAGGGGAGGAAGCTATGGCTACACCTTC. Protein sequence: CVSSYRRGGSYGYTF.

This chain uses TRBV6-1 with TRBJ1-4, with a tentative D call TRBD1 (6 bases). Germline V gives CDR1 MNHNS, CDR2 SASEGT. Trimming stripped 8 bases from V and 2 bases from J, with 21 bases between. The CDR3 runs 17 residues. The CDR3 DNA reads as TGTGCCAGCCGGGGTGAGGGGGGGATCCTTACTAATGAAAAACTGTTTTTT. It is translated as CASRGEGGILTNEKLFF.